Listed below are T cell receptor beta chains from one sample, sequenced in a study of OX40 agonist ivuxolimab in advanced cancers. Assay used: immunoSEQ multiplex PCR; TCRdb lists only in-frame clones, some missing. The sample yields more than 45,000 clones, around 84% seen once. The material was CD4+ or CD8+ T cells sorted from blood, obtained in a trial of the OX40 agonist ivuxolimab. All receptors derive from an adult with an advanced solid tumor such as melanoma, head and neck, liver or kidney cancer. Both conserved end residues are part of each CDR3. D genes are given only for firm matches. Expanded clones get a size class; other rows say once, few or many, or leave the size out.

cdr3_length: 16; v_call: TRBV6-5; d_call: TRBD2; clone_size: .; j_call: TRBJ2-3; cdr3_nt: TGTGCCAGCAGTTATGGGCGGGGGGGGAGCACAGATACGCAGTATTTT; cdr3_aa: CASSYGRGGSTDTQYF
cdr3_length: 13; v_call: TRBV10-3; d_call: TRBD1; clone_size: once; j_call: TRBJ2-5; cdr3_nt: TGTGCCATCAGGGACAGGAGCCAAGAGACCCAGTACTTC; cdr3_aa: CAIRDRSQETQYF
cdr3_length: 14; v_call: TRBV2; d_call: .; clone_size: .; j_call: TRBJ2-7; cdr3_nt: TGTGCCATCGAGACGGGACCCGCCTCCTACGAGCAGTACTTC; cdr3_aa: CAIETGPASYEQYF
cdr3_length: 15; v_call: TRBV6-6; d_call: TRBD1; clone_size: .; j_call: TRBJ1-2; cdr3_nt: TGTGCCAGCACACTACGGGACGGGACAGACTATGGCTACACCTTC; cdr3_aa: CASTLRDGTDYGYTF
cdr3_length: 14; v_call: TRBV6-4; d_call: .; clone_size: .; j_call: TRBJ1-2; cdr3_nt: TGTGCCAGCAGTGCTGAAGGGGGACCCTATGGCTACACCTTC; cdr3_aa: CASSAEGGPYGYTF
cdr3_length: 16; v_call: TRBV14; d_call: TRBD1; clone_size: .; j_call: TRBJ1-2; cdr3_nt: TGTGCCAGCAGCCCTAGTCCGGGACAGGGGAACTATGGCTACACCTTC; cdr3_aa: CASSPSPGQGNYGYTF
cdr3_length: 16; v_call: TRBV4-1; d_call: .; clone_size: .; j_call: TRBJ2-3; cdr3_nt: TGCGCCAGCAGCCAATTGTGGATAGGGAACACAGATACGCAGTATTTT; cdr3_aa: CASSQLWIGNTDTQYF
cdr3_length: 14; v_call: TRBV4-1; d_call: TRBD2; clone_size: .; j_call: TRBJ2-1; cdr3_nt: TGCGCCAGCAGCCAAAGTCTAACACTAGCGAGGCAGTTCTTC; cdr3_aa: CASSQSLTLARQFF
cdr3_length: 16; v_call: TRBV5-4; d_call: .; clone_size: .; j_call: TRBJ2-7; cdr3_nt: TGTGCCAGCAGCAGGGGACTCCCCAAAACCCCCTACGAGCAGTACTTC; cdr3_aa: CASSRGLPKTPYEQYF
cdr3_length: 16; v_call: TRBV18; d_call: .; clone_size: .; j_call: TRBJ1-4; cdr3_nt: TGTGCCAGCTCACCACAAGGGAGGACTGGCGATGAAAAACTGTTTTTT; cdr3_aa: CASSPQGRTGDEKLFF
cdr3_length: 13; v_call: TRBV18; d_call: .; clone_size: few; j_call: TRBJ1-5; cdr3_nt: TGTGCCAGCCACGCCGATAGCAATCAGCCCCAGCATTTT; cdr3_aa: CASHADSNQPQHF
cdr3_length: 17; v_call: TRBV7-6; d_call: TRBD2; clone_size: few; j_call: TRBJ2-1; cdr3_nt: TGTGCCAGCAGCTCCCCCTTTATAGCGGGGCCCTACAATGAGCAGTTCTTC; cdr3_aa: CASSSPFIAGPYNEQFF
cdr3_length: 12; v_call: TRBV7-2; d_call: .; clone_size: .; j_call: TRBJ2-7; cdr3_nt: TGTGCCAGCAGCACCCGGGGTTACGAGCAGTACTTC; cdr3_aa: CASSTRGYEQYF
cdr3_length: 13; v_call: TRBV7-2; d_call: .; clone_size: .; j_call: TRBJ1-1; cdr3_nt: TGTGCCAGCAGCACGGCCGGGAACACTGAAGCTTTCTTT; cdr3_aa: CASSTAGNTEAFF
cdr3_length: 15; v_call: TRBV5-1; d_call: .; clone_size: .; j_call: TRBJ2-4; cdr3_nt: TGCGCCAGCAGCTCGACAGCAGCTGGGAAAAACATTCAGTACTTC; cdr3_aa: CASSSTAAGKNIQYF
cdr3_length: 15; v_call: TRBV7-9; d_call: TRBD1; clone_size: .; j_call: TRBJ2-3; cdr3_nt: TGTGCCAGCAGCTTAGCTCAGGGGGCGGCGGATACGCAGTATTTT; cdr3_aa: CASSLAQGAADTQYF
cdr3_length: 14; v_call: TRBV5-4; d_call: .; clone_size: .; j_call: TRBJ2-3; cdr3_nt: TGTGCCAGCAGCCAGAATTATCGCGCAGATACGCAGTATTTT; cdr3_aa: CASSQNYRADTQYF
cdr3_length: 14; v_call: TRBV11-1; d_call: .; clone_size: .; j_call: TRBJ1-1; cdr3_nt: TGTGCCAGCAGCTTAGCGAGCGGGACCACTGAAGCTTTCTTT; cdr3_aa: CASSLASGTTEAFF
cdr3_length: 15; v_call: TRBV5-1; d_call: TRBD1; clone_size: .; j_call: TRBJ2-2; cdr3_nt: TGCGCCAGCAGTCCGACGACAGGGTGGAAAGGGGAGCTGTTTTTT; cdr3_aa: CASSPTTGWKGELFF
cdr3_length: 19; v_call: TRBV5-1; d_call: TRBD2; clone_size: .; j_call: TRBJ2-2; cdr3_nt: TGCGCCAGCAGCTTGGTCCTCCTGACTAGCGGCTCGAACACCGGGGAGCTGTTTTTT; cdr3_aa: CASSLVLLTSGSNTGELFF
cdr3_length: 18; v_call: TRBV5-1; d_call: TRBD2; clone_size: once; j_call: TRBJ2-1; cdr3_nt: TGCGCCAGCAGCTTGACGGGACTAGCGGGGGGATTGGGGAATGAGCAGTTCTTC; cdr3_aa: CASSLTGLAGGLGNEQFF
cdr3_length: 14; v_call: TRBV7-9; d_call: TRBD1; clone_size: .; j_call: TRBJ1-1; cdr3_nt: TGTGCCAGCAGTCGACAGGGTTTATACACTGAAGCTTTCTTT; cdr3_aa: CASSRQGLYTEAFF
cdr3_length: 16; v_call: TRBV4-1; d_call: TRBD1; clone_size: .; j_call: TRBJ1-5; cdr3_nt: TGCGCCAGCAGCCCCAGAGGACAGGGGGCTGGGCAGCCCCAGCATTTT; cdr3_aa: CASSPRGQGAGQPQHF
cdr3_length: 15; v_call: TRBV6-5; d_call: TRBD1; clone_size: .; j_call: TRBJ1-4; cdr3_nt: TGTGCCAGCAGTTACTCAGGACAGGGGGCTGAAAAACTGTTTTTT; cdr3_aa: CASSYSGQGAEKLFF
cdr3_length: 15; v_call: TRBV5-4; d_call: TRBD2; clone_size: .; j_call: TRBJ2-5; cdr3_nt: TGCGCCAGCAGCCCCAGCGGGGGGGCCGGGGAGACCCAGTACTTC; cdr3_aa: CASSPSGGAGETQYF
cdr3_length: 16; v_call: TRBV7-8; d_call: TRBD1; clone_size: .; j_call: TRBJ2-5; cdr3_nt: TGTGCCAGCAGCTTAGCGTGGACAGGACCAAAAGAGACCCAGTACTTC; cdr3_aa: CASSLAWTGPKETQYF
cdr3_length: 15; v_call: TRBV7-9; d_call: TRBD1; clone_size: .; j_call: TRBJ1-6; cdr3_nt: TGTGCCAGCAGCGGCCGACAGGGTAGTGATTCACCCCTCCACTTT; cdr3_aa: CASSGRQGSDSPLHF
cdr3_length: 16; v_call: TRBV5-4; d_call: TRBD1; clone_size: .; j_call: TRBJ1-1; cdr3_nt: TGTGCCAGCAGCTTGTCGGACAGGGGGTCCTGGACTGAAGCTTTCTTT; cdr3_aa: CASSLSDRGSWTEAFF
cdr3_length: 13; v_call: TRBV7-9; d_call: TRBD1; clone_size: .; j_call: TRBJ2-3; cdr3_nt: TGTGCCAGCAGCGACAGGGGCCCAGATACGCAGTATTTT; cdr3_aa: CASSDRGPDTQYF
cdr3_length: 13; v_call: TRBV6-5; d_call: .; clone_size: .; j_call: TRBJ2-5; cdr3_nt: TGTGCCAGCAGTTTGGGCAGTCAAGAGACCCAGTACTTC; cdr3_aa: CASSLGSQETQYF
cdr3_length: 14; v_call: TRBV2; d_call: TRBD1; clone_size: .; j_call: TRBJ1-2; cdr3_nt: TGTGCCAGCAGTGATCCCGGACAGGTCCATGGCTACACCTTC; cdr3_aa: CASSDPGQVHGYTF
cdr3_length: 15; v_call: TRBV7-6; d_call: .; clone_size: .; j_call: TRBJ2-3; cdr3_nt: TGTGCCAGCAGCTTAGCGGCAGGGCTTCCAGATACGCAGTATTTT; cdr3_aa: CASSLAAGLPDTQYF
cdr3_length: 17; v_call: TRBV7-6; d_call: TRBD2; clone_size: .; j_call: TRBJ2-1; cdr3_nt: TGTGCCAGCAGCTTAGGGAGTAGCGGGGGGGCGTTCAATGAGCAGTTCTTC; cdr3_aa: CASSLGSSGGAFNEQFF
cdr3_length: 13; v_call: TRBV18; d_call: .; clone_size: .; j_call: TRBJ1-1; cdr3_nt: TGTGCCAGCTCACCAGACATTGACACTGAAGCTTTCTTT; cdr3_aa: CASSPDIDTEAFF
cdr3_length: 20; v_call: TRBV2; d_call: TRBD1; clone_size: .; j_call: TRBJ1-1; cdr3_nt: TGTGCCAGCAGTTACCCGGGACAGGGGGCAAAACTGGTCTTGAACACTGAAGCTTTCTTT; cdr3_aa: CASSYPGQGAKLVLNTEAFF
cdr3_length: 12; v_call: TRBV7-3; d_call: .; clone_size: .; j_call: TRBJ2-1; cdr3_nt: TGTGCCAGCAGCTCCCAGAATTCTGAGCAGTTCTTC; cdr3_aa: CASSSQNSEQFF
cdr3_length: 15; v_call: TRBV19; d_call: .; clone_size: .; j_call: TRBJ2-1; cdr3_nt: TGTGCCAGTAGTTTCCCCCGGGACTCTCACAATGAGCAGTTCTTC; cdr3_aa: CASSFPRDSHNEQFF
cdr3_length: 14; v_call: TRBV27; d_call: .; clone_size: few; j_call: TRBJ1-5; cdr3_nt: TGTGCCAGCAGCCCTAATGACAGAAATCAGCCCCAGCATTTT; cdr3_aa: CASSPNDRNQPQHF
cdr3_length: 14; v_call: TRBV14; d_call: TRBD1; clone_size: .; j_call: TRBJ2-7; cdr3_nt: TGTGCCAGCAGCCCTCGACAGGGGTTAAACGAGCAGTACTTC; cdr3_aa: CASSPRQGLNEQYF
cdr3_length: 15; v_call: TRBV6-1; d_call: .; clone_size: .; j_call: TRBJ2-3; cdr3_nt: TGTGCCAGCAGTGAAGCGGGACGCCGTTTTGGTACGCAGTATTTT; cdr3_aa: CASSEAGRRFGTQYF
cdr3_length: 16; v_call: TRBV5-6; d_call: .; clone_size: .; j_call: TRBJ1-5; cdr3_nt: TGTGCCAGCAGCTTTCTTGGGTCAGGCATAGATCAGCCCCAGCATTTT; cdr3_aa: CASSFLGSGIDQPQHF
cdr3_length: 15; v_call: TRBV6-1; d_call: TRBD1; clone_size: .; j_call: TRBJ1-2; cdr3_nt: TGTGCCAGCAGTGCTACTCTTACAGGGGACTATGGCTACACCTTC; cdr3_aa: CASSATLTGDYGYTF
cdr3_length: 10; v_call: TRBV20-1; d_call: .; clone_size: once; j_call: TRBJ2-5; cdr3_nt: TGCAGTGCTAGAGAAGAGACCCAGTACTTC; cdr3_aa: CSAREETQYF
cdr3_length: 14; v_call: TRBV7-3; d_call: .; clone_size: .; j_call: TRBJ2-3; cdr3_nt: TGTGCCAGCAGCTTGGGAGGAGTCACAGATACGCAGTATTTT; cdr3_aa: CASSLGGVTDTQYF
cdr3_length: 15; v_call: TRBV7-9; d_call: TRBD1; clone_size: .; j_call: TRBJ1-1; cdr3_nt: TGTGCCAGCAGCTTAAATGGGCAGGGGGCGACTGAAGCTTTCTTT; cdr3_aa: CASSLNGQGATEAFF
cdr3_length: 14; v_call: TRBV10-3; d_call: TRBD1; clone_size: once; j_call: TRBJ1-5; cdr3_nt: TGTGCCATCAGCGCGACAGGGGGGAATCAGCCCCAGCATTTT; cdr3_aa: CAISATGGNQPQHF
cdr3_length: 12; v_call: TRBV11-3; d_call: .; clone_size: .; j_call: TRBJ2-2; cdr3_nt: TGTGCCAGCAATAAGGGATCCGGGGAGCTGTTTTTT; cdr3_aa: CASNKGSGELFF
cdr3_length: 14; v_call: TRBV19; d_call: TRBD2; clone_size: .; j_call: TRBJ2-1; cdr3_nt: TGTGCCAGTAGTATTGGCACTAGCGCCCAGGGTGTTTTCTTC; cdr3_aa: CASSIGTSAQGVFF
cdr3_length: 16; v_call: TRBV14; d_call: TRBD2; clone_size: .; j_call: TRBJ2-1; cdr3_nt: TGTGCCAGCAGCCCCTTAGGGGCGGGGGGTAACAATGAGCAGTTCTTC; cdr3_aa: CASSPLGAGGNNEQFF
cdr3_length: 15; v_call: TRBV2; d_call: .; clone_size: .; j_call: TRBJ2-1; cdr3_nt: TGTGCCAGCGGAACCAGCGGGTTCACCTACAATGAGCAGTTCTTC; cdr3_aa: CASGTSGFTYNEQFF
cdr3_length: 12; v_call: TRBV5-6; d_call: TRBD2; clone_size: .; j_call: TRBJ2-3; cdr3_nt: TGTGCCAGCAACGGACTAGCGGATACGCAGTATTTT; cdr3_aa: CASNGLADTQYF
cdr3_length: 13; v_call: TRBV11-3; d_call: TRBD1; clone_size: .; j_call: TRBJ1-6; cdr3_nt: TGTGCCAGCAGCTCAGGGGGCGCTTCACCCCTCCACTTT; cdr3_aa: CASSSGGASPLHF
cdr3_length: 13; v_call: TRBV6-5; d_call: TRBD1; clone_size: .; j_call: TRBJ1-5; cdr3_nt: TGTGCCAGCAGTTGGGGGGACAGGGGTCCCCAGCATTTT; cdr3_aa: CASSWGDRGPQHF
cdr3_length: 13; v_call: TRBV19; d_call: TRBD2; clone_size: .; j_call: TRBJ2-1; cdr3_nt: TGTGCCAGTACCACACCCGGGGGACTTGGGGGGGTCTTC; cdr3_aa: CASTTPGGLGGVF
cdr3_length: 15; v_call: TRBV7-6; d_call: TRBD1; clone_size: .; j_call: TRBJ1-4; cdr3_nt: TGTGCCAGCAGCCTAGACAGGGGGTTTAATGAAAAACTGTTTTTT; cdr3_aa: CASSLDRGFNEKLFF
cdr3_length: 12; v_call: TRBV7-2; d_call: .; clone_size: few; j_call: TRBJ2-7; cdr3_nt: TGTGCCAGCAGTCCCCGAAGCTACGAGCAGTACTTC; cdr3_aa: CASSPRSYEQYF
cdr3_length: 13; v_call: TRBV9; d_call: .; clone_size: .; j_call: TRBJ2-3; cdr3_nt: TGTGCCAGCAGCGTCGGGGGTCCAGATACGCAGTATTTT; cdr3_aa: CASSVGGPDTQYF
cdr3_length: 15; v_call: TRBV4-3; d_call: TRBD1; clone_size: .; j_call: TRBJ2-7; cdr3_nt: TGCGCCAGCAGCCGATGGGGGACAGACGTTGACGAGCAGTACTTC; cdr3_aa: CASSRWGTDVDEQYF
cdr3_length: 14; v_call: TRBV19; d_call: .; clone_size: few; j_call: TRBJ1-5; cdr3_nt: TGTGCCAGTAGTACCGGGACGGCCAATCAGCCCCAGCATTTT; cdr3_aa: CASSTGTANQPQHF
cdr3_length: 14; v_call: TRBV18; d_call: TRBD1; clone_size: .; j_call: TRBJ1-2; cdr3_nt: TGTGCCAGCTCACAACGGGGGACAGTCTATGGCTACACCTTC; cdr3_aa: CASSQRGTVYGYTF